The T cell receptor (beta chain) under discussion was sequenced for a study of Graves' ophthalmopathy and Graves' hyperthyroidism (dated by TCRdb to about 2018). For the wider study: Peripheral blood samples were taken at the time of initial diagnosis, before any treatment was given. To tell Graves' ophthalmopathy apart from Graves' hyperthyroidism, and to predict which patients would progress to ophthalmopathy, the study relied on TCR beta repertoire signatures. In total, 135 blood samples were TCR-sequenced: 40 to 45 ophthalmopathy, about 75 hyperthyroidism and approximately 17 hyperthyroidism-to-ophthalmopathy patients. A discovery set of 100 patients (43 ophthalmopathy, just over 55 stable hyperthyroidism) was enrolled to explore V-J signatures distinguishing ophthalmopathy from hyperthyroidism. An independent validation cohort was composed of 18 hyperthyroidism patients and around 16 patients who later progressed from hyperthyroidism to ophthalmopathy. In a handful of hyperthyroidism patients, the T-cell repertoire of thyroid tissue was compared with the T-cell repertoire of blood. Following sampling, methimazole starting at 30 mg daily was administered to hyperthyroidism patients, and high-dose intravenous methylprednisolone was administered to ophthalmopathy patients. For training and testing, the 95 to 100 patients in the discovery cohort were randomly divided in a 7:3 ratio.

Study-wide findings and limitations: The 13-signature model separated ophthalmopathy from stable hyperthyroidism with 85% to 90% sensitivity and 81.08% specificity in cross-validation, and 80%/75% in the test set. No statistical method was used to predetermine the sample size, and group allocation was not hidden from the investigators. In validation, the model predicted ophthalmopathy progression with about 71% sensitivity and 72% to 80% specificity; 12 predicted patients were CT-confirmed with GO in a median of approximately six months. Most expanded thyroid clonotypes with a frequency above 0.001 also appeared in blood, which suggests that blood repertoires may reflect the immune response in the thyroid.

Stable hyperthyroidism was defined as no progression to ophthalmopathy within 18 months of follow-up. Patients with hyperthyroidism were aged 18 to 65 years, had been newly diagnosed, and had a disease duration of less than 2 months. Patients with other autoimmune diseases, uncontrolled infections, pregnancy or lactation were excluded from the study. Diagnosis was based on clinical symptoms, serum thyroxine, TRAb, thyroid ultrasound and orbital computed tomography. Using Ficoll-Paque density gradient centrifugation, PBMCs were isolated from less than 13 ml of fresh peripheral blood. Total RNA was extracted with Trizol reagent and quality-checked on an Agilent 2100 Bioanalyzer. This clonotype appeared many times. There is no known antigen for this receptor. No base-level quality is on record; no much larger clone is a single base apart. For repertoire sequencing, the TCR beta CDR3 regions were amplified from RNA transcripts. A first-round RT-PCR used HTBI primers with the Qiagen OneStep RT-PCR kit, followed by a second-round multiplex PCR, size selection and purification. Libraries were sequenced paired-end with 100 bp reads on an Illumina HiSeq2000. In the original analysis: SOAPnuke was used for read processing, and reads with adapters, uncalled bases, a mean Phred below 15, or no exact constant-primer or identifier match were discarded. High-quality paired reads were merged with COPE v1.2.5. Each unique nucleotide sequence was defined as a clonotype, and clonotypes were aligned to IMGT TRB V, D and J references with MiTCR v1.1. Analysis was restricted to V-J combinations with a frequency above 0.0001, which covered 98% to 99.2% of repertoires. For each V-J combination, a TCR clonal expansion and chaos score was defined as the ratio of F50 clonal expansion to chaos observed in the TCRdist matrix. Welch's t-statistics and random forest were used to reduce the features to some 13 V-J combinations, which were then used as input to a naive Bayes classifier. Thyroid-blood repertoire similarity was quantified with the Morisita-Horn index. TCRdb reran the public reads through fastp at Q25 and MiXCR, keeping productive beta chains. Each entry is one CDR3 protein sequence, shown with its most common DNA and genes. What appears here as the V and J calls and clone size reflects TCRdb's work, not the paper's. This sample comprises about 620,000 distinct CDR3 sequences, 20% to 25% of them detected only once. The ten largest make up around 7% of the sample.

Clipping removes 5 bases from V and 4 bases from J, with 6 as the unmatched junction base count. The CDR3 sequence holds 15 residues, the cysteine and phenylalanine included. Solely the CDR3 DNA is kept, with 45 bases framed from the first base. This sequence uses TRBV12-3 or TRBV12-4 and TRBJ1-5, and TRBD1 aligns with 9 junction nucleotides. The sample comprised peripheral blood. The sequence derives from a woman in her late teens or twenties with stable Graves' hyperthyroidism. Some clones in this sample may be carry-over from other donors' samples. Donor details come from another sample of the same person, matched by shared clones. CDR3 protein: CASSADRGGNQPQHF. The sequence in DNA is TGTGCCAGCAGTGCGGACAGGGGTGGAAATCAGCCCCAGCATTTT.